This T cell receptor (beta chain) was profiled in a study of metastatic and nonmetastatic thyroid tumors. Study context: Repertoire comparisons spanned blood and tumor or nodule tissue from malignant and benign thyroid patients.

CDR1 is MNHNS and CDR2 is SASEGT in the germline V gene. The ends were cut back, 2 bases at V and 5 bases at J, with 13 bases in the middle. This CDR3 has 15 residues. Study observations and caveats: Malignant tumors reportedly showed significantly higher TCR beta diversity than benign nodules in both blood and tumor.

No treatment of any kind had been given to any patient before thyroid surgery. In the authors' workflow: The study's classifier, a distant-metastasis tool for papillary thyroid cancer, was built using CDR3 differences across clinicopathological groups. Via MiXCR, TCRdb re-called the PCR reads. TCRdb, not the original authors, processed these V and J calls. The repertoire includes 50,000 or so clones, about 22% of them detected once, and around 3% sits in the top ten. This clone was seen more than once but under ten times. As yet, its antigen is unknown. What was sequenced was blood. The V gene is TRBV6-1, the J gene TRBJ1-5; possible D gene TRBD1, 5 bases. The receptor was isolated from a male donor with papillary thyroid cancer or a benign thyroid nodule (not recorded which). Some clones in this sample may be carry-over from other donors' samples. CDR3 sequence: CASSESGEGYQPQHF. In DNA, the CDR3 is TGTGCCAGCAGTGAATCGGGTGAGGGGTATCAGCCCCAGCATTTT.